The T cell receptor beta chain described here comes from a study of T cell responses to AZD1222 COVID-19 vaccine. Study at large: Second doses were pooled across both intervals (about 4 or about 12 weeks).

Germline V gene data show CDR1 as SGHDT and CDR2 as YYEEEE. This CDR3 comprises 14 residues. Trimming removed 4 bases at V and 5 bases at J, with 16 bases between. Notes on the study in general: Repertoire sampling occurred only after the peak T cell response. Clonal diversity may have been underestimated in mostly white British donors. CD4 TCRs linked to vaccination spanned spike, dominating at 160-218 and 743-854.

Produced via immunoSEQ multiplex PCR; TCRdb's table is partial and in-frame only. The repertoire holds about 100,000 clones, with approximately 90% as singletons. Concerning this clone: Its antigen remains unidentified.

The sequenced sample was peripheral blood, obtained on day 0 of AZD1222 vaccination. The chain carries TRBV5-6 and TRBJ2-7; no reliable D call. This clonotype was sampled from an adult in good health. CDR3 in amino acids: CASSRRSSDNEQYF. The CDR3, as DNA: TGTGCCAGCAGCCGTAGAAGTTCCGATAACGAGCAGTACTTC.